A single T cell receptor (beta chain) is shown here with its context. Antigen: not known. This sample is drawn from a study of cytomegalovirus exposure and HLA in healthy donors. Study details: Per a later analysis, the approximately 690 first-cohort and over 90 validation repertoires shared one platform.

General study findings and limits: The investigators catalogued 150 to 200 TCR beta chains as cytomegalovirus-associated. Reported results showed that the classifier diagnosed cytomegalovirus status with high specificity and sensitivity.

It was the roughly 110-subject validation cohort, separate from the roughly 700-subject first cohort, to which the donors belonged. CDR3 length: 14 amino acids. CDR1 and CDR2 (germline): MDHEN, SYDVKM. J gave up 2 bases and V 7 bases, and 3 bases lay outside the gene matches. TCRdb keeps only in-frame clones here, not all; method: immunoSEQ multiplex PCR. This table holds some 320,000 clones, approximately 86% found once. The sequence came from a woman younger than 45 in good health and CMV-seropositive. Sequencing was performed on PBMCs. This sequence joins TRBV28 and TRBJ1-5; 9 bases agree with TRBD1. For the CDR3, the DNA is TGTGCCAGCAACACAGGGGGCGGCAATCAGCCCCAGCATTTT. Translation gives CASNTGGGNQPQHF.